A selection of T cell receptor beta chains follows, all from one sample in a study of T-cell memory formation after mild COVID-19. TCRdb used MiXCR to reprocess the 5' RACE reads, holding one entry per CDR3 protein. This table holds about 160,000 distinct CDR3 sequences, roughly 28% found once. The sample was PBMCs or a T cell subset sorted from them (not recorded which). These receptors all come from an adult woman who had mild COVID-19 (a few samples of this study predate the infection). Cell type and time point are not known. Both conserved end residues are part of each CDR3. The D gene is left open where the match is weak. Clone size is given for some rows only: seen once, a few or many times, or a class if the clone is expanded.

11,TRBJ2-2,.,TRBV12-3/TRBV12-4,.,TGTGCCAGCAGCCGGGAGGGGGAGCTGTTTTTT,CASSREGELFF
15,TRBJ2-2,.,TRBV4-3,.,TGCGCCAGCAGCCAAGATTCTGGGAACACCGGGGAGCTGTTTTTT,CASSQDSGNTGELFF
16,TRBJ2-1,.,TRBV24-1,TRBD2,TGTGCCACCAGTGATCCGCTAGCGGGGGGCTACAATGAGCAGTTCTTC,CATSDPLAGGYNEQFF
13,TRBJ2-7,.,TRBV29-1,.,TGCAGCGTTGCGAGGGACCGGGGGTCATTAGAGTACTTC,CSVARDRGSLEYF
14,TRBJ2-7,.,TRBV5-6,.,TGTGCCAGCAGTGGAGACCCCGCCGTATACGAGCAGTACTTC,CASSGDPAVYEQYF
13,TRBJ2-2,.,TRBV3-1,TRBD2,TGTGCCGTGGGCGGGGGGCCCGTTGAGGAGCTGTTTTTT,CAVGGGPVEELFF
11,TRBJ2-1,.,TRBV20-1,.,TGCAGTGCTAGTGGGGGGAGTGAGCAGTTCTTC,CSASGGSEQFF
14,TRBJ2-1,few,TRBV20-1,TRBD1,TGCAGTTCTAACAGGGGGCTCCGGGACAATGAGCAGTTCTTC,CSSNRGLRDNEQFF
13,TRBJ2-5,few,TRBV7-9,.,TGTGCCAGCAGAGAGGGCCCCGAAGAGACCCAGTACTTC,CASREGPEETQYF
14,TRBJ2-5,few,TRBV4-1,.,TGCGCCAGCAGCCAAGAAGGGGGGCAAGAGACCCAGTACTTC,CASSQEGGQETQYF
16,TRBJ2-5,.,TRBV5-4,.,TGTGCCAGCGCGTTAAGTCCAGCGTTACTCCAAGAGACCCAGTACTTC,CASALSPALLQETQYF
13,TRBJ2-3,many,TRBV7-9,.,TGTGCCAGCAGCTTATCCAGAACAGATACGCAGTATTTT,CASSLSRTDTQYF
13,TRBJ2-7,.,TRBV6-5,.,TGTGCCAGCAGTTACGGTCAGGGCGTCGAGCAGTACTTC,CASSYGQGVEQYF
14,TRBJ1-6,few,TRBV29-1,TRBD1,TGCAGCGTCCGATGGGGGACAGGGTCCTCACCCCTCCACTTT,CSVRWGTGSSPLHF
14,TRBJ1-2,few,TRBV24-1,.,TGTGCCACCAGTGACCCGGGGAGGAGCCCCGGCTACACCTTC,CATSDPGRSPGYTF
15,TRBJ2-3,.,TRBV5-4,TRBD2,TGTGCCAGCGCAAGCGGGAGAGCGGACACAGATACGCAGTATTTT,CASASGRADTDTQYF
18,TRBJ2-4,few,TRBV20-1,.,TGCAGTGCTCACCTAGCAGGGGGACTTGGATTAGCCAAAAACATTCAGTACTTC,CSAHLAGGLGLAKNIQYF
14,TRBJ2-7,.,TRBV6-5,TRBD2,TGTGCCAGCAGCGTAGCGGGAGAACGGCGCGAGCAGTACTTC,CASSVAGERREQYF
16,TRBJ2-3,few,TRBV4-2,TRBD2,TGTGCCAGCAGCCAACAACTAGCGGGGAGCACAGATACGCAGTATTTT,CASSQQLAGSTDTQYF
15,TRBJ2-4,.,TRBV6-1,TRBD1,TGTGCCAGCAGTCCATGGACAGGCTCCAAAAACATTCAGTACTTC,CASSPWTGSKNIQYF
13,TRBJ2-3,few,TRBV29-1,.,TGCAGCGTCGGAGGCGGCCGCACAGATACGCAGTATTTT,CSVGGGRTDTQYF
16,TRBJ1-3,few,TRBV12-3/TRBV12-4,TRBD1,TGTGCCAGCAGTGCCATGACAGGGTTCCAGGGAGCGACCATATATTTT,CASSAMTGFQGATIYF
13,TRBJ2-1,.,TRBV20-1,.,TGCAGTGCCTCTCCGGCCGCAGGGGATGAGCAGTTCTTC,CSASPAAGDEQFF
12,TRBJ2-2,.,TRBV7-9,.,TGTGCCAGCAGCCCGGTTTCAGGGGAGCTGTTTTTT,CASSPVSGELFF
14,TRBJ1-5,.,TRBV12-3/TRBV12-4,.,TGTGCCAGCAGTCAGACAGGCCGCAATCAGCCCCAGCATTTT,CASSQTGRNQPQHF
11,TRBJ2-7,.,TRBV6-2/TRBV6-3,.,TGTGCCAGCAGTTCTTACTCGGAGCAGTACTTC,CASSSYSEQYF
13,TRBJ2-3,.,TRBV7-9,TRBD1,TGTGCCAGCAGCCCGAGGGGGCTGGATACGCAGTATTTT,CASSPRGLDTQYF
15,TRBJ2-4,.,TRBV5-1,.,TGCGCCAGCAGCTTGGAGGGGGACGGGCCGAACATTCAGTACTTC,CASSLEGDGPNIQYF
15,TRBJ1-4,.,TRBV4-3,TRBD1,TGCGCCAGCAGCCAAGAACAGGGGCCCACAGCAAAACTGTTTTTT,CASSQEQGPTAKLFF
15,TRBJ1-6,few,TRBV7-9,.,TGTGCCAGCAGCTTAATTGACAGCTCGGTTTCACCCCTCCACTTT,CASSLIDSSVSPLHF
14,TRBJ2-1,.,TRBV7-9,TRBD2,TGTGCCAGCAGCTTGACTAGCGCAGACAATGAGCAGTTCTTC,CASSLTSADNEQFF
17,TRBJ2-1,few,TRBV6-5,TRBD2,TGTGCCAGCAGTTCCTTAACAGCGGGGGACTCCTACAATGAGCAGTTCTTC,CASSSLTAGDSYNEQFF
17,TRBJ2-5,.,TRBV5-8,.,TGTGCCAGCAGCTTGGGGACCTTAGATACTCGGAAAGAGACCCAGTACTTC,CASSLGTLDTRKETQYF
13,TRBJ2-7,.,TRBV29-1,TRBD2,TGCAGCTTTACCGGGACTAGCGTATACGAGCAGTACTTC,CSFTGTSVYEQYF
12,TRBJ1-5,.,TRBV29-1,.,TGCAGCGTTCAGGACGGAAATCAGCCCCAGCATTTT,CSVQDGNQPQHF
14,TRBJ2-1,few,TRBV7-3,.,TGTGCCAGCAGCCCGCTCGGGGCCGTATTTGAGCAGTTCTTC,CASSPLGAVFEQFF
13,TRBJ2-3,few,TRBV20-1,.,TGCAGTGCCCGCCGGACCCTAACAGATACGCAGTATTTT,CSARRTLTDTQYF
14,TRBJ2-2,.,TRBV10-3,TRBD2,TGTGCCATCAGGGGACTAGCGAACACCGGGGAGCTGTTTTTT,CAIRGLANTGELFF
15,TRBJ2-1,few,TRBV7-7,.,TGTGCTAGCAGCTTCAAGCAGGGAGGGGGCAATGAGCAGTTCTTC,CASSFKQGGGNEQFF
15,TRBJ2-3,.,TRBV9,.,TGTGCCAGCAGCGTACTAGGTCAAAGCACAGATACGCAGTATTTT,CASSVLGQSTDTQYF
16,TRBJ2-7,few,TRBV20-1,TRBD2,TGCAGTGCTAGAGACCTGTCCGGGGGGGAAACCTACGAGCAGTACTTC,CSARDLSGGETYEQYF
14,TRBJ2-2,.,TRBV20-1,TRBD2,TGCAGTGCTAGACCACCGGGGGGGGTCGGGGAGCTGTTTTTT,CSARPPGGVGELFF
13,TRBJ2-1,few,TRBV20-1,.,TGCAGTGCTAGAGGGGACTCCCTGTTTCGGCAGTTCTTC,CSARGDSLFRQFF
12,TRBJ1-5,.,TRBV12-3/TRBV12-4,.,TGTGCCAGCAGATATAGCAATCAGCCCCAGCATTTT,CASRYSNQPQHF
14,TRBJ1-2,.,TRBV6-2/TRBV6-3,.,TGTGCCAGCACTTTCCGACAGCCCCAAGATGGCTACACCTTC,CASTFRQPQDGYTF